A single sample is the source of the 4 T cell receptor beta chains below, sequenced in a study of OX40 agonist ivuxolimab in advanced cancers. Generated by immunoSEQ multiplex PCR, the TCRdb table keeps only in-frame clones and is missing some. The table records tens of thousands of clones, 84% of them present only once. The sample was CD4+ or CD8+ T cells sorted from blood, taken in a trial of the OX40 agonist ivuxolimab. These receptors were collected from an adult with an advanced solid tumor such as melanoma, head and neck, liver or kidney cancer.

The table lists this clone with a count of one. This chain uses TRBV6-5 with TRBJ2-3, with 8 bases matching TRBD1. V lost 6 bases, J lost 4 bases, and 9 bases stayed unmatched. The CDR3 runs 15 residues. CDR1 and CDR2 from the germline V gene are MNHEY and SVGAGI. In nucleotides, the CDR3 is TGTGCCAGCAGCCCGACAGGGGAAGCAGCAGATACGCAGTATTTT. It translates to CASSPTGEAADTQYF.

V is TRBV4-3 and J is TRBJ1-4; perhaps TRBD1 as D (5 bases). Deletions cut 0 bases from V and 7 bases from J, with 12 bases between. The CDR3 runs 15 residues. From germline, CDR1 is LGHNA and CDR2 YSLEER. The CDR3 nucleotides are TGCGCCAGCAGCCAAGATACGGCAGGGACTGAAAAACTGTTTTTT. Its translation: CASSQDTAGTEKLFF.

The rearrangement joins TRBV19 to TRBJ2-4; 7 bases are a match to TRBD2. The germline CDR1 and CDR2 sequences are LNHDA and SQIVND (reference sequence). This CDR3 comprises 14 residues. V was pared by 7 bases and J by 6 bases, with 9 bases of the junction left unmatched. The CDR3 coding sequence is TGTGCCAGTACCATCGGGGGGTCTGGAAACATTCAGTACTTC. Encoded protein: CASTIGGSGNIQYF. Full variable domain (outside the CDR3, taken from reference TRBV19 and TRBJ2-4): DGGITQSPKYLFRKEGQNVTLSCEQNLNHDAMYWYRQDPGQGLRLIYYSQIVNDFQKGDIAEGYSVSREKKESFPLTVTSAQKNPTAFYLCASTIGGSGNIQYFGAGTRLSVL.

J is TRBJ2-7 and V is TRBV6-5; 8 positions agree with TRBD1. CDR3 length: 16 residues. Germline V gives CDR1 MNHEY, CDR2 SVGAGI. The J segment lost 3 bases and the V segment lost 0 bases, leaving 7 bases of the junction unmatched. CDR3 residues: CASSYSLAGGIYEQYF. Written as DNA, the CDR3 is TGTGCCAGCAGTTACTCGTTAGCAGGGGGCATCTACGAGCAGTACTTC.